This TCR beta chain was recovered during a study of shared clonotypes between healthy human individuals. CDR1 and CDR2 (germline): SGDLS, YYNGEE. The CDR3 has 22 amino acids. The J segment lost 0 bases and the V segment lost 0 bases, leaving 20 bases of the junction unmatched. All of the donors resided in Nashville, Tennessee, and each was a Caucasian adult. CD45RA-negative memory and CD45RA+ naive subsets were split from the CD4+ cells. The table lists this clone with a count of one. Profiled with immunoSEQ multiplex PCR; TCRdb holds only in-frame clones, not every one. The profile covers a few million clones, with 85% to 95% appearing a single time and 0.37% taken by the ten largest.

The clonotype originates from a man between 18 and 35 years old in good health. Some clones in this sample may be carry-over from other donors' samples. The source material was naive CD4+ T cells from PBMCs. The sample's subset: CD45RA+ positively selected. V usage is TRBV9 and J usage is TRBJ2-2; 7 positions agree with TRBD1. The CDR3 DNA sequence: TGTGCCAGCAGCGTAGATTTGGTGTGGGACAGTAGTACTCACGCGAACACCGGGGAGCTGTTTTTT. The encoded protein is CASSVDLVWDSSTHANTGELFF. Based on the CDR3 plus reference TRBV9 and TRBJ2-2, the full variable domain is DSGVTQTPKHLITATGQRVTLRCSPRSGDLSVYWYQQSLDQGLQFLIQYYNGEERAKGNILERFSAQQFPDLHSELNLSSLELGDSALYFCASSVDLVWDSSTHANTGELFFGEGSRLTVL.